Reported below is one T cell receptor (beta chain). Enrolled during active infection, Seattle patients were then followed longitudinally. The sample belongs to a study of blood T cell repertoires in COVID-19. Study-level background: Both acute and convalescent COVID-19 samples were obtained from the United States, Italy and Spain. PBMCs, B-cell-depleted T cells, or T cells were the source of the cDNA or gDNA that made up the material.

In the original workflow: Researchers report that nucleated cell counts were estimated from reference gene primer amplification. Here immunoSEQ multiplex PCR was the method, and the copy in TCRdb shows in-frame clones only, minus some. From that table come the V and J calls and clone size; the DNA was used to work out D and trimming. The repertoire holds a few hundred thousand clones, with about 87% as singletons. CDR3 length: 13 amino acids. Germline CDR1 and CDR2: LGHDT and YNNKEL (reference sequence). V lost 1 base and J lost 10, with 11 bases in between. V and J are TRBV3-1 (or the pseudogene TRBV3-2) and TRBJ2-1; possibly TRBD2 for D (5 bases). Material for sequencing was peripheral blood. The TCR sequence derives from a man aged 18 to 35 with COVID-19, enrolled during active disease. In DNA form, the CDR3 reads TGTGCCAGCAGCCAAGTCCCGGGGTACGAGCAGTTCTTC. Its protein product is CASSQVPGYEQFF.